What follows are 9 T cell receptor beta chains derived from one specimen sequenced in a study of shared clonotypes between healthy human individuals (TCRdb year 2020). Libraries were prepared through the immunoSEQ multiplex PCR assay. Not all clones reach the TCRdb copy of this immuneACCESS table, which keeps in-frame sequences only. Checked studies attribute under half of the gap to unresolved V genes and leave the rest unexplained. Recorded for this sample are millions of clones; about 93% of them occurred a single time. The leading ten clones occupy 1.7% of the sample. CD8 naive samples were CD45RO-negative cells positively selected for CCR7, giving a CD45RA+CCR7+ population that excluded TemRA cells. The sequenced sample consisted of naive CD8+ T cells from PBMCs. This specimen's cell subset or site label, per the study, means: CD45RA+CCR7+. These receptors came from a young man in good health. Some clones in this sample may be carry-over from other donors' samples.

The chain carries TRBV27 and TRBJ2-5; tentative D call: TRBD2 (6 bases). V dropped 0 bases and J dropped 4 bases, with 21 bases sitting between them. CDR1 MNHEY and CDR2 SMNVEV come from the germline V gene (reference sequence). The CDR3 is made up of 18 amino acids. The chain's CDR3 is CASSLSIKGTLGGETQYF. CDR3 nucleotide sequence: TGTGCCAGCAGTTTATCGATAAAGGGAACCCTGGGGGGAGAGACCCAGTACTTC.

The CDR3 DNA reads as TGTGCCAGCAGTTTCGGACAGGGGGTATACAATGAGCAGTTCTTC. Its translation is CASSFGQGVYNEQFF. The rearrangement links TRBV27 to TRBJ2-1; 10 bases agree with TRBD1. CDR1 is MNHEY and CDR2 is SMNVEV in the germline V gene (reference sequence). J was trimmed by 4 bases and V by 3 bases; bases with no gene match: 3. CDR3 length: 15 residues.

The chain links TRBV11-1 to TRBJ2-7, with 9 bases aligning to TRBD1. The CDR3 extends over 14 amino acids. Germline trimming cut 5 bases from V and 3 bases from J; bases unmatched to any gene: 5. In germline, CDR1 is SGHAT, CDR2 FQDESV (reference sequence). The DNA for the CDR3 is TGTGCCAGCAGCACACGACAGGGGGGCTACGAGCAGTACTTC. This translates into CASSTRQGGYEQYF.

In the case of this clone: Other nucleotide sequences in the sample specify the same CDR3. This CDR3 is CASSLAGYEQYF. The CDR3 coding sequence is TGTGCCAGCAGTTTGGCAGGTTACGAGCAGTACTTC. The rearrangement joins TRBV28 to TRBJ2-7; no reliable D call. Trimming took off 3 bases at V and 4 bases at J, with 7 bases between the two ends. This CDR3 region has 12 residues. CDR1 MDHEN and CDR2 SYDVKM come from the germline V gene.

The chain uses TRBV14 and TRBJ2-1, with no clear D. Germline CDR1 SGHDN, CDR2 FVKESK. The ends were cut back, 4 bases at V and 0 bases at J, with 19 bases in the middle. The CDR3 length is 18 residues. CDR3 sequence (DNA): TGTGCCAGCAGCCGAGACAAAGACTGGCGGAGCTCCTACAATGAGCAGTTCTTC. This sequence encodes CASSRDKDWRSSYNEQFF.

This clone was picked up one time. The genes are TRBV11-1 and TRBJ2-2; the match to TRBD1 covers 9 bases. V was pared by 4 bases and J by 6 bases, with 9 bases of the junction left unmatched. Germline CDR1 and CDR2: SGHAT and FQDESV (reference sequence). CDR3 size: 16 residues. The CDR3 region has the DNA TGTGCCAGCAGCTCCCGGACAGGGGAAAGGGCCGGGGAGCTGTTTTTT. Translating it yields CASSSRTGERAGELFF.

This rearrangement joins TRBV7-9 to TRBJ2-7, with 8 bases fitting TRBD1. This CDR3 comprises 13 residues. The V segment lost 4 bases and the J segment 5 bases; nucleotides outside the gene matches: 4. CDR1 is SEHNR, CDR2 FQNEAQ, per germline (reference sequence). The CDR3 loop reads CASSSGQGNEQYF. DNA for the CDR3: TGTGCCAGCAGCTCTGGACAGGGTAACGAGCAGTACTTC.

The gene calls are TRBV7-8 and TRBJ2-1, with D unclear. In germline, CDR1 is SGHVS, CDR2 FQNEAQ. Trimming removed 1 base at V and 6 bases at J, with 13 bases between. The CDR3 loop spans 15 amino acids. DNA for the CDR3: TGTGCCAGCAGCTTAGATGGCCAGTGGTCCAATGAGCAGTTCTTC. This translates into CASSLDGQWSNEQFF.

As concerns this clone: The sample carries other DNA sequences with the same CDR3. The V gene is TRBV29-1, the J gene TRBJ2-5; maybe TRBD2 (7 bases). The CDR3 has 13 amino acids. Germline assignment: CDR1 SQVTM and CDR2 ANQGSEA. The V end was cut by 1 base, the J end by 5 bases, with 11 bases between. CDR3 sequence: CSVEGGGQETQYF. The CDR3 DNA is TGCAGCGTTGAAGGCGGGGGCCAGGAGACCCAGTACTTC.